Here is one T cell receptor (beta chain) with its context. The antigen is undetermined. The data stem from a study of T cell responses to AZD1222 COVID-19 vaccine. The overall study: Second-dose intervals near 4 or 12 weeks were combined.

Generated by immunoSEQ multiplex PCR, the TCRdb table keeps only in-frame clones and is missing some. Altogether about 190,000 clones are present, approximately 90% being singletons, with the ten largest covering more than 0.75%. Study results and caveats: The sample set comprised mostly white British donors with more females, and clonal diversity was possibly underestimated.

Sequences were derived from peripheral blood, sampled on day 0 of AZD1222 vaccination. This clonotype was sampled from an adult in good health.

The CDR3 nucleotides are TGTGCCAGCAGGGGAGACAGGAGTAATGAAAAACTGTTTTTT. Amino acid sequence: CASRGDRSNEKLFF. The rearrangement uses TRBV25-1 and TRBJ1-4, with D maybe TRBD1 (6 bases). Trimming left V 6 bases short and J 4 bases short, with 12 bases between. Germline V gene lookup returns CDR1 MGHDK and CDR2 SYGVNS. This CDR3 has 14 amino acids.